This entry lists 19 T cell receptor beta chains sequenced from one sample in a study of cytomegalovirus exposure and HLA in healthy donors. Use of 60 Vbeta and 13 Jbeta primers characterized the PCR. This table comes from immunoSEQ multiplex PCR, and its TCRdb copy is limited to in-frame clones, with some not included. The sample totals 200,000 or so clones; its top ten clones hold 0.7% to 0.8%. The sequenced sample consisted of PBMCs. These receptors were obtained from a boy younger than 18 in good health and CMV-seronegative.

The chain employs TRBV7-2 and TRBJ1-1; D might be TRBD1 (5 bases). V shed 1 base and J shed 10 bases, with 16 bases lying between them. Germline loops: CDR1 SGHTA, CDR2 FQGNSA. This CDR3 has 14 amino acids. The CDR3 bases are TGTGCCAGCAGCTTAGACGGACATTCCGTGGGAGCTTTCTTT. Translating it yields CASSLDGHSVGAFF.

V gene TRBV9 combines with J gene TRBJ2-2; D perhaps matches TRBD2 (5 bases). The germline V and J ends were trimmed by 0 bases and 3 bases, with 12 bases remaining between them. This CDR3 has 16 residues. Per germline, CDR1 SGDLS and CDR2 YYNGEE. DNA of the CDR3: TGTGCCAGCAGCGTAGCCCACGGGGTCGACACCGGGGAGCTGTTTTTT. This encodes CASSVAHGVDTGELFF.

The chain is built from TRBV13 and TRBJ2-7; tentatively, D is TRBD1 (5 bases). The V end was cut by 3 bases, the J end by 1 base, with 10 bases between. The CDR3 consists of 14 residues. From germline, CDR1 is PRHDT and CDR2 FYEKMQ (reference sequence). This CDR3 reads CASSFPRVSYEQYF. The CDR3 nucleotides are TGTGCCAGCAGCTTCCCCAGGGTTTCCTACGAGCAGTACTTC.

CDR3: CASGLGQGISRDEQYF. The CDR3 DNA follows: TGTGCTAGTGGACTCGGACAGGGGATCTCCCGCGACGAGCAGTACTTC. The chain employs TRBV12-5 and TRBJ2-7, with 9 bases lining up with TRBD1. This CDR3 comprises 16 residues. Germline-derived CDR1 and CDR2 are LGHNT and FRNRAP. The V and J ends lost 6 bases and 5 bases, in that order; junction bases with no gene match: 14. The variable domain in full, completed from reference TRBV12-5 and TRBJ2-7, reads DARVTQTPRHKVTEMGQEVTMRCQPILGHNTVFWYRQTMMQGLELLAYFRNRAPLDDSGMPKDRFSAEMPDATLATLKIQPSEPRDSAVYFCASGLGQGISRDEQYFGPGTRLTVT.

V is TRBV18 and J is TRBJ1-2; a weak D match, TRBD1 (5 bases). Trimming took off 0 bases at V and 3 bases at J, with 17 bases between the two ends. Germline lookup yields CDR1 KGHSH and CDR2 LQKENI. CDR3 size: 17 residues. In DNA, the CDR3 is TGTGCCAGCTCACCACCGCAAGGGGTCCCGGCCTACTATGGCTACACCTTC. Its protein is CASSPPQGVPAYYGYTF.

The chain links TRBV23-1 to TRBJ1-2; 10 bases line up with TRBD1. Being an ORF, TRBV23-1 has a function that is uncertain. V was pared by 3 bases and J by 8 bases, with 15 bases of the junction left unmatched. The CDR3 is 17 amino acids. The chain's CDR3 is CASSHSPGTGAISGYTF. For the CDR3, the DNA is TGCGCCAGCAGTCATAGTCCCGGGACAGGGGCGATTTCGGGCTACACCTTC.

The V gene is TRBV5-1, the J gene TRBJ1-1, with D uncertain. Germline CDR1 SGHRS, CDR2 YFSETQ. The V end was cut by 4 bases, the J end by 8 bases, with 12 bases between. CDR3 size: 12 residues. CDR3 sequence reads: CASSGERGEAFF. The CDR3 DNA is TGCGCCAGCAGCGGAGAGCGGGGAGAAGCTTTCTTT.

The V call is TRBV27, the J call TRBJ2-1, with 7 bases matching TRBD2. The germline gives CDR1 MNHEY, CDR2 SMNVEV (reference sequence). The CDR3 spans 13 residues. With 2 bases clipped from V and 6 bases from J, the junction kept 1 base outside the gene matches. CDR3 residues: CASSLGEGNEQFF. In DNA, the CDR3 is TGTGCCAGCAGTTTAGGGGAGGGCAATGAGCAGTTCTTC.

The chain recombines TRBV5-1 with TRBJ1-2; 9 bases fit TRBD1. The CDR3 spans 16 residues. The germline gives CDR1 SGHRS, CDR2 YFSETQ. Trimming removed 4 bases from V and 6 bases from J; junction bases left unmatched: 13. The DNA of the CDR3 is TGCGCCAGCAGCCCCGGGACAGGGCGGATACTGGATGGCTACACCTTC. Protein: CASSPGTGRILDGYTF. Full variable domain (outside the CDR3, taken from reference TRBV5-1 and TRBJ1-2): KAGVTQTPRYLIKTRGQQVTLSCSPISGHRSVSWYQQTPGQGLQFLFEYFSETQRNKGNFPGRFSGRQFSNSRSEMNVSTLELGDSALYLCASSPGTGRILDGYTFGSGTRLTVV.

The chain uses TRBV5-1 and TRBJ1-1; D is possibly TRBD1 (5 bases). Germline assignment: CDR1 SGHRS and CDR2 YFSETQ. Trimming removed 2 bases at V and 4 bases at J, with 12 bases between. This CDR3 contains 14 residues. CDR3 nucleotides: TGCGCCAGCAGCTTCCCCGGGACTCGCACTGAAGCTTTCTTT. Protein: CASSFPGTRTEAFF.

The chain recombines TRBV6-5 with TRBJ2-3; maybe TRBD1 (5 bases). Germline V gene sequence: CDR1 MNHEY, CDR2 SVGAGI. Trimming shortened V by 2 bases and J by 4 bases, and 10 bases separated the two germline ends. This CDR3 has 14 amino acids. In DNA form, the CDR3 reads TGTGCCAGCAGTTACCAGGGTGGGGCAGATACGCAGTATTTT. This codes for CASSYQGGADTQYF.

V is TRBV30 and J is TRBJ2-3; possibly TRBD2 for D (6 bases). CDR1 GTSNPN and CDR2 SVGIG come from the germline V gene (reference sequence). Trimming took off 0 bases at V and 1 base at J, with 20 bases between the two ends. The CDR3 loop spans 18 amino acids. The CDR3 bases are TGTGCCTGGAGTGTCCTCGAAGCGGGTACCTCTGGCACAGATACGCAGTATTTT. Its protein product is CAWSVLEAGTSGTDTQYF.

This chain uses TRBV7-9 with TRBJ1-1; tentative D call: TRBD1 (6 bases). CDR3 length: 15 amino acids. V lost 5 bases and J 0 bases, leaving 13 bases between the germline ends. CDR1 is SEHNR, CDR2 FQNEAQ, per germline (reference sequence). The CDR3: CASSPSGVMNTEAFF. Written as DNA, the CDR3 is TGTGCCAGCAGCCCCTCAGGGGTGATGAACACTGAAGCTTTCTTT.

This chain joins TRBV5-6 and TRBJ2-5, with D perhaps matching TRBD2 (6 bases). The V gene's germline CDR1 is SGHDT and CDR2 YYEEEE. Trimming took off 3 bases at V and 1 base at J, with 10 bases between the two ends. This CDR3 contains 14 residues. In DNA, the CDR3 is TGTGCCAGCAGCTCCCGGGACTTCCAAGAGACCCAGTACTTC. Its translation: CASSSRDFQETQYF.

The rearrangement links TRBV7-2 to TRBJ1-6; tentative D call: TRBD1 (6 bases). This CDR3 has 15 amino acids. CDR1 is SGHTA, CDR2 FQGNSA, per germline. V lost 5 bases and J lost 5, with 13 bases in between. The CDR3 coding sequence is TGTGCCAGCAGCAAACGACAGGCGGATAATTCACCCCTCCACTTT. Amino acid sequence: CASSKRQADNSPLHF.

The rearrangement links TRBV7-9 to TRBJ1-2, with 7 bases fitting TRBD1. Germline V gene sequence: CDR1 SEHNR, CDR2 FQNEAQ (reference sequence). CDR3 size: 13 residues. Trimming cost V 4 bases and J 4 bases; bases outside gene matches: 3. CDR3 sequence (DNA): TGTGCCAGCAGCTCGCGACAGGGCTATGGCTACACCTTC. This sequence encodes CASSSRQGYGYTF.

V gene TRBV29-1 combines with J gene TRBJ2-5; D remains ambiguous. CDR1 and CDR2 (germline): SQVTM, ANQGSEA. The CDR3 has 12 amino acids. The V gene lost 5 bases and the J gene lost 1 base, with 8 bases spanning the gap. CDR3 loop: CSVSNSQETQYF. CDR3 DNA: TGCAGCGTTTCCAACAGCCAAGAGACCCAGTACTTC. Drawing the rest from reference TRBV29-1 and TRBJ2-5, the complete variable domain is SAVISQKPSRDICQRGTSLTIQCQVDSQVTMMFWYRQQPGQSLTLIATANQGSEATYESGFVIDKFPISRPNLTFSTLTVSNMSPEDSSIYLCSVSNSQETQYFGPGTRLLVL.

The V call is TRBV30, the J call TRBJ1-6, with D perhaps TRBD1 (6 bases). Germline CDR1 and CDR2: GTSNPN and SVGIG (reference sequence). CDR3 size: 17 residues. The V and J ends lost 3 bases and 9 bases respectively, with 24 bases between them. CDR3: CAWRGTPDSESGSPLHF. Written as DNA, the CDR3 is TGTGCCTGGAGGGGGACACCGGATTCGGAAAGTGGTTCACCCCTCCACTTT.

This rearrangement joins TRBV28 to TRBJ1-4; D gene ambiguous. V was shortened by 2 bases and J by 0 bases, with 7 bases between the two germline ends. Looked up from germline, CDR1 is MDHEN and CDR2 is SYDVKM. The CDR3 loop spans 15 amino acids. This CDR3 reads CASSLVGATNEKLFF. The CDR3 nucleotides are TGTGCCAGCAGTTTAGTGGGAGCAACTAATGAAAAACTGTTTTTT.